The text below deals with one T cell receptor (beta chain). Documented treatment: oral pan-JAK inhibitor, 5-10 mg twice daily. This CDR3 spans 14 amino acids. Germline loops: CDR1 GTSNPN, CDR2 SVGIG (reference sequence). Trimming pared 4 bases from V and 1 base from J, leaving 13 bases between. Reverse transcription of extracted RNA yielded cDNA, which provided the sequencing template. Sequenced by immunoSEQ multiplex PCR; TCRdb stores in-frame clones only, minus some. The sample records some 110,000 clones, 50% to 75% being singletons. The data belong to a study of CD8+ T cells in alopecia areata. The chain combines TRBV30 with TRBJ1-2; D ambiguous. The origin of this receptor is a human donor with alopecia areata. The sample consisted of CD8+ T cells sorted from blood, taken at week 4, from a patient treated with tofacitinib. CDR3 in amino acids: CAWMAGSNNYGYTF. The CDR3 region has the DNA TGTGCCTGGATGGCTGGGTCTAATAACTATGGCTACACCTTC.